This TCR beta chain was found in a study of tumor-infiltrating lymphocytes in primary liver carcinoma. About this clonotype itself: A junction boundary mismatches the germline segment, possibly from a read error.

In germline, CDR1 is SGHAT, CDR2 FQNNGV. This CDR3 has 13 amino acids. A primer matching the constant region was used to make TCR beta cDNA from approximately 520 ng of total RNA. It was through three nested multiplex PCR rounds of slightly modified ARM-PCR that TCR beta libraries arose. The study ran its first two PCR rounds for about 11 cycles each, using TRBV1-TRBV30 forward primers and a C-beta reverse primer. Using its own MiXCR run on the multiplex PCR reads, TCRdb lists one record per CDR3 protein. The sample has some 120,000 distinct CDR3 sequences, 64% seen once. Joint extraction of RNA and DNA used about 17-32 mg of bulk tissue that was unsorted.

Sequencing input: liver tumor tissue from sampling region 3. Specified subset: tumor region T3, left-lateral pole. The rearrangement uses TRBV11-2 and TRBJ2-7; no clear D. The TCR originated in a woman aged 55-69 years with primary liver carcinoma and hepatitis B virus infection. The CDR3 coding sequence is TGTGTCAACAGCTTAGTAGTTGCGTCCGACCGTAACTTC. Its protein product is CVNSLVVASDRNF. Using reference TRBV11-2 and TRBJ2-7 for the parts outside the CDR3, the full variable domain is EAGVAQSPRYKIIEKRQSVAFWCNPISGHATLYWYQQILGQGPKLLIQFQNNGVVDDSQLPKDRFSAERLKGVDSTLKIQPAKLEDSAVYLCVNSLVVASDRNFGPGTRLTVT.